This T cell receptor beta chain appears in the sequencing data of a study of blood T cell repertoires in COVID-19. J lost 2 bases, V lost 5 bases, and 1 base had no gene match. The CDR3 runs to 14 residues. The germline V gene has CDR1 SGHAT and CDR2 FQNNGV. Authors' processing steps: Reference gene primer amplification gave estimated nucleated cell counts. The table came from immunoSEQ multiplex PCR; TCRdb's copy has only in-frame clones and leaves some out. V and J calls and clone size are those listed in that table; D and trimming were worked out from the DNA. The table shows 50,000 to 80,000 clones, with roughly 91% occurring only once.

This TCR came from a woman aged 40 to 50 who had recovered from COVID-19. Input material: PBMCs or T cells enriched from blood (not recorded which). The V gene is TRBV11-2, the J gene TRBJ2-7; 12 positions match TRBD2. The CDR3 DNA reads TGTGCCAGCAGCCGACTAGCGGGGGCCTACGAGCAGTACTTC. Its protein is CASSRLAGAYEQYF. Complete variable domain (other parts from reference TRBV11-2 and TRBJ2-7): EAGVAQSPRYKIIEKRQSVAFWCNPISGHATLYWYQQILGQGPKLLIQFQNNGVVDDSQLPKDRFSAERLKGVDSTLKIQPAKLEDSAVYLCASSRLAGAYEQYFGPGTRLTVT.